The 9 T cell receptor beta chains below were found in one sample sequenced in a study of CD8 T cells in ankylosing spondylitis. Antigens of these TCRs are unknown. Broader study findings: Ankylosing spondylitis blood appeared to carry a characteristic TCR beta motif of under ten highly homologous variants.

TCRdb re-derived calls from the 5' RACE reads in MiXCR, one entry per CDR3 protein. The table includes roughly 450,000 distinct CDR3 sequences, about 25% detected once. The sample consisted of blood, either unsorted or a sorted T cell fraction (not recorded which). These receptors were obtained from a male donor with ankylosing spondylitis.

This rearrangement joins TRBV5-5 to TRBJ2-2; 8 positions agree with TRBD1. The germline V gene encodes CDR1 SGHKS and CDR2 YYEKEE (reference sequence). J was trimmed by 4 bases and V by 4 bases; bases with no gene match: 6. The CDR3 spans 15 residues. The CDR3 sequence: CASSDRGASTGELFF. The CDR3 DNA sequence: TGTGCCAGCAGCGACAGGGGAGCTTCCACCGGGGAGCTGTTTTTT.

This clonotype appeared a few times. This chain links TRBV24-1 with TRBJ2-1, with D perhaps matching TRBD1 (6 bases). CDR3 size: 15 residues. V lost 3 bases, J lost 5 bases, and 13 bases lay in between. Germline lookup yields CDR1 KGHDR and CDR2 SFDVKD. The CDR3 is CATSDLGQLNNEQFF. In nucleotides, the CDR3 is TGTGCCACCAGTGATCTCGGACAGCTAAACAATGAGCAGTTCTTC.

There are a few counts of this clonotype. The CDR3: CASSLGNQKTGELFF. CDR3 coding DNA: TGTGCCAGCAGCTTAGGCAACCAAAAAACCGGGGAGCTGTTTTTT. This rearrangement joins TRBV11-2 to TRBJ2-2; D not resolved. Trimming took 1 base from V and 5 from J, leaving 11 bases between them. CDR1 is SGHAT, CDR2 FQNNGV, per germline. CDR3 length: 15 residues.

The gene calls are TRBV4-1 and TRBJ2-7; 14 bases line up with TRBD2. Germline trimming cut 1 base from V and 9 bases from J; bases unmatched to any gene: 5. Per the germline V gene, CDR1 is MGHRA and CDR2 is YSYEKL. The CDR3 totals 15 residues. Here the CDR3 reads CASSQGGGLAGVQYF. CDR3 nucleotide sequence: TGCGCCAGCAGCCAAGGGGGGGGACTAGCGGGAGTGCAGTACTTC.

In this sample, this clonotype turned up a few times. The V and J genes are TRBV12-3 or TRBV12-4 and TRBJ2-3, with D unresolved. Trimming removed 2 bases at V and 2 bases at J, with 8 bases between. This CDR3 spans 14 amino acids. The DNA for the CDR3 is TGTGCCAGCAGTTTATTTCTGGCCACAGATACGCAGTATTTT. Translated: CASSLFLATDTQYF.

The table lists this clonotype with a count of one. The CDR3 is CASSTGTGFGTEAFF. In DNA form, the CDR3 reads TGCGCCAGCAGCACCGGGACAGGGTTTGGCACTGAAGCTTTCTTT. The chain recombines TRBV5-1 with TRBJ1-1, with 9 bases aligning to TRBD1. The CDR3 is 15 residues long. After removal of 4 bases from V and 4 bases from J, the junction contained 8 bases not matched to a gene. Germline V gene data show CDR1 as SGHRS and CDR2 as YFSETQ.

This clonotype was counted between two and nine times. The chain uses TRBV5-1 and TRBJ2-3; TRBD2 aligns across 8 bases. V shed 0 bases, J shed 10 bases, and the junction held 7 bases outside the gene matches. The V gene's germline CDR1 is SGHRS and CDR2 YFSETQ. The CDR3 extends over 14 amino acids. CDR3 residues: CASSLETSDRAQYF. CDR3 DNA sequence: TGCGCCAGCAGCTTGGAGACTAGCGACCGTGCGCAGTATTTT.

This clonotype was picked up a small number of times. J is TRBJ2-1 and V is TRBV12-3 or TRBV12-4, with D perhaps TRBD2 (6 bases). The CDR3 extends over 16 amino acids. The germline V and J ends were trimmed by 6 bases and 0 bases, with 15 bases remaining between them. The CDR3 loop reads CASSVTGTRSYNEQFF. CDR3 sequence (DNA): TGTGCCAGCAGCGTTACCGGGACTCGCTCCTACAATGAGCAGTTCTTC.

This clonotype was observed a few times. Written as DNA, the CDR3 is TGTGCCACCAGTGATGCTGGACTAGCGGGAGCGGAATACAATGAGCAGTTCTTC. It specifies CATSDAGLAGAEYNEQFF. The rearrangement joins TRBV24-1 to TRBJ2-1, with 13 bases matching TRBD2. Unmatched junction bases numbered 8, after V lost 3 bases and J lost 4 bases. The CDR3 is made up of 18 amino acids. The germline gives CDR1 KGHDR, CDR2 SFDVKD.